These 29 T cell receptor beta chains originate from one sample sequenced in a study of cytomegalovirus exposure and HLA in healthy donors. Amplification used 60 Vbeta primers and 13 Jbeta primers. The assay was immunoSEQ multiplex PCR, and TCRdb's table has in-frame clones only and misses some. Of over 150,000 clones in the sample, 65% to 75% were seen once. Material: PBMCs. The receptors originated from a man aged 25-45 years in good health and CMV-seronegative.

This clone was found a few times. The chain links TRBV10-3 to TRBJ1-1; TRBD1 matches at 7 bases. Germline trimming cut 2 bases from V and 5 bases from J; bases unmatched to any gene: 5. Per germline, CDR1 ENHRY and CDR2 SYGVKD. This CDR3 contains 14 residues. The CDR3 region has the DNA TGTGCCATCAGTGAGGACAGGGTGGGAACTGAAGCTTTCTTT. Amino acid sequence: CAISEDRVGTEAFF.

The V gene is TRBV7-9, the J gene TRBJ1-2; D is undetermined. The CDR3 sequence is 15 residues long. Trimming removed 6 bases from V and 2 bases from J, with 16 bases in between. In germline, CDR1 is SEHNR, CDR2 FQNEAQ (reference sequence). CDR3 in DNA: TGTGCCAGCAGTTCTATTCGGGGTCCCAACTATGGCTACACCTTC. The encoded protein is CASSSIRGPNYGYTF.

The J gene is TRBJ1-5, the V gene TRBV2, with a possible D match to TRBD1 (5 bases). The CDR3 is 13 residues long. The V and J ends lost 8 bases and 7 bases respectively, with 15 bases between them. CDR1 is SNHLY and CDR2 is FYNNEI in the germline V gene. Written as DNA, the CDR3 is TGTGCCAGCCAAGACAGTACCAGGCAGCCCCAGCATTTT. Its protein product is CASQDSTRQPQHF.

The chain uses TRBV28 and TRBJ1-3; the match to TRBD1 covers 9 bases. The germline CDR1 and CDR2 sequences are MDHEN and SYDVKM. The CDR3 consists of 16 residues. The V and J ends lost 4 bases and 4 bases, in that order; junction bases with no gene match: 8. DNA of the CDR3: TGTGCCAGCAGTTCCGCGGGACAGGGTTCGGGAAACACCATATATTTT. Encoded protein: CASSSAGQGSGNTIYF.

The rearrangement uses TRBV18 and TRBJ1-1, with D possibly matching TRBD1 (5 bases). The CDR3 is 18 amino acids. Germline V gene lookup returns CDR1 KGHSH and CDR2 LQKENI. Trimming shortened V by 3 bases and J by 0 bases, and 20 bases separated the two germline ends. The CDR3 bases are TGTGCCAGCTCACCCTCAGACAGCCGTTCTCCAATGAACACTGAAGCTTTCTTT. Encoded protein: CASSPSDSRSPMNTEAFF.

This rearrangement joins TRBV7-9 to TRBJ1-6; D is uncertain. V lost 5 bases and J 7 bases, leaving 15 bases between the germline ends. Germline CDR1 is SEHNR and CDR2 is FQNEAQ (reference sequence). The CDR3 totals 15 residues. The CDR3: CASSLGGGQNSPLHF. CDR3 coding DNA: TGTGCCAGCAGCCTCGGTGGCGGGCAAAATTCACCCCTCCACTTT.

The CDR3 DNA is TGTGCTAGTGGTTTGGGCGTCTCGGGGGAGGGGACCCAGTACTTC. Translated, it gives CASGLGVSGEGTQYF. The chain couples TRBV12-5 to TRBJ2-5, with 7 positions matching TRBD2. The CDR3 length is 15 residues. V trimming: 1 base; J trimming: 7 bases; junction bases outside the gene matches: 9. Germline V gene data show CDR1 as LGHNT and CDR2 as FRNRAP.

The chain is built from TRBV4-3 and TRBJ2-3; 8 nucleotides line up with TRBD1. In germline, CDR1 is LGHNA, CDR2 YSLEER. This CDR3 contains 19 residues. The trim removed 2 bases at V and 8 bases at J, leaving 21 bases unmatched. CDR3: CASSQPIVSTGAQPGTQYF. DNA of the CDR3: TGCGCCAGCAGCCAACCTATCGTCTCGACAGGGGCCCAACCAGGTACGCAGTATTTT.

Comment on this clone: Its ends do not fully match the called genes, so a read error is possible. J is TRBJ1-2 and V is TRBV29-1; 11 nucleotides agree with TRBD1. In germline, CDR1 is SQVTM, CDR2 ANQGSEA. The CDR3 has 13 amino acids. The CDR3 DNA reads TGCAGCGCCGCCCCGGGACAGGGGGTAGGGTACCCCTTC. The encoded protein is CSAAPGQGVGYPF.

The rearrangement joins TRBV5-1 to TRBJ1-1; a weak D match, TRBD1 (5 bases). Trimming cost V 0 bases and J 7 bases, with 10 bases left between them. From germline, CDR1 is SGHRS and CDR2 YFSETQ. This CDR3 comprises 13 residues. In DNA form, the CDR3 reads TGCGCCAGCAGCTTGGGGGGGGAAGTTGAAGCTTTCTTT. It encodes CASSLGGEVEAFF.

CDR3 sequence (DNA): TGTGCCAGCAGTTCCTCGGAGGGCCTAGCGTGGGAGACCCAGTACTTC. Protein sequence: CASSSSEGLAWETQYF. The V gene is TRBV27, the J gene TRBJ2-5; D perhaps matches TRBD2 (6 bases). The germline V gene has CDR1 MNHEY and CDR2 SMNVEV (reference sequence). V was cut by 4 bases and J by 5 bases, with 20 bases left in between. This CDR3 is built from 16 residues.

This chain joins TRBV4-2 and TRBJ2-1, with 9 bases lining up with TRBD1. CDR3 length: 17 amino acids. V shed 0 bases and J 6 bases; nucleotides not matched to a gene: 9. Germline V gene sequence: CDR1 LGHNA, CDR2 YNFKEQ. CDR3 DNA: TGTGCCAGCAGCCAAGAAAGACGACAGGGGGAGGGCAATGAGCAGTTCTTC. The encoded protein is CASSQERRQGEGNEQFF.

There are a few counts of this clone. This chain connects TRBV5-1 to TRBJ2-3, with 9 nucleotides matching TRBD1. Germline CDR1 and CDR2: SGHRS and YFSETQ. V was pared by 5 bases and J by 4 bases, with 2 bases of the junction left unmatched. The CDR3 covers 13 residues. The CDR3 sequence: CASRTGGADTQYF. CDR3 nucleotides: TGCGCCAGCAGGACAGGGGGAGCAGATACGCAGTATTTT.

This clone was counted at least ten times. The V gene is TRBV28, the J gene TRBJ2-7, with D possibly TRBD1 on 6 matching bases. The V and J ends lost 4 bases and 5 bases respectively, with 12 bases between them. The CDR3 length is 13 residues. CDR1 is MDHEN, CDR2 SYDVKM, per germline. In DNA form, the CDR3 reads TGTGCCAGCAGTTCCCTAGGGGGACACGAGCAGTACTTC. Encoded protein: CASSSLGGHEQYF.

The chain combines TRBV27 with TRBJ2-7, with TRBD1 matching 7 bases. The CDR3 sequence is 14 residues long. Per the germline V gene, CDR1 is MNHEY and CDR2 is SMNVEV (reference sequence). V was clipped by 0 bases and J by 5 bases; unmatched bases: 4. The CDR3 sequence is CASSLSRGRNEQYF. The CDR3 region has the DNA TGTGCCAGCAGTTTATCTAGGGGGCGGAACGAGCAGTACTTC.

The chain is built from TRBV9 and TRBJ2-3; the D is unclear. V dropped 5 bases and J dropped 4 bases, with 11 bases sitting between them. The CDR3 contains 13 residues. Germline V lookup: CDR1 SGDLS, CDR2 YYNGEE. CDR3 sequence: CASSYLFADTQYF. DNA for the CDR3: TGTGCCAGCAGTTATCTATTCGCAGATACGCAGTATTTT. Supplemented by reference TRBV9 and TRBJ2-3, the full variable domain reads DSGVTQTPKHLITATGQRVTLRCSPRSGDLSVYWYQQSLDQGLQFLIQYYNGEERAKGNILERFSAQQFPDLHSELNLSSLELGDSALYFCASSYLFADTQYFGPGTRLTVL.

The V and J genes are TRBV2 and TRBJ2-7, with D perhaps TRBD1 (6 bases). CDR1 is SNHLY, CDR2 FYNNEI, per germline. The CDR3 runs 15 residues. V was cut by 1 base and J by 2 bases, with 12 bases left in between. Written as DNA, the CDR3 is TGTGCCAGCAGTGAAGTGACAGGACCCCCCTACGAGCAGTACTTC. It is translated as CASSEVTGPPYEQYF. Together with reference TRBV2 and TRBJ2-7, the CDR3 gives the full variable domain: EPEVTQTPSHQVTQMGQEVILRCVPISNHLYFYWYRQILGQKVEFLVSFYNNEISEKSEIFDDQFSVERPDGSNFTLKIRSTKLEDSAMYFCASSEVTGPPYEQYFGPGTRLTVT.

The chain recombines TRBV15 with TRBJ2-7; possibly TRBD1 for D (6 bases). CDR3 length: 15 residues. Deletions cut 1 base from V and 3 bases from J, with 13 bases between. The germline gives CDR1 LNHNV, CDR2 YYDKDF (reference sequence). The DNA of the CDR3 is TGTGCCACCAGCAGAGGAGGCGGACAGTACTACGAGCAGTACTTC. It is translated as CATSRGGGQYYEQYF.

V is TRBV5-1 and J is TRBJ2-7; no reliable D call. V was trimmed by 0 bases and J by 1 base, leaving 14 bases between them. Germline lookup yields CDR1 SGHRS and CDR2 YFSETQ. The CDR3 loop spans 16 amino acids. The CDR3 DNA sequence: TGCGCCAGCAGCTTGGCTCCGGGTCCCCCGTCCTACGAGCAGTACTTC. Translating it yields CASSLAPGPPSYEQYF.

The gene calls are TRBV28 and TRBJ2-7; perhaps TRBD1 as D (6 bases). V shed 4 bases and J shed 3 bases, with 16 bases lying between them. The CDR3 contains 15 residues. Germline values: CDR1 MDHEN, CDR2 SYDVKM. The CDR3: CASSSPRTAIYEQYF. The CDR3 bases are TGTGCCAGCAGTTCCCCTAGGACAGCAATCTACGAGCAGTACTTC.

The rearrangement uses TRBV9 and TRBJ2-3, with 8 positions matching TRBD1. V trimming: 0 bases; J trimming: 3 bases; junction bases outside the gene matches: 12. Germline V CDR1 and CDR2: SGDLS, YYNGEE. CDR3 length equals 18 residues. CDR3 protein: CASSVEDGQGILTDTQYF. CDR3 sequence (DNA): TGTGCCAGCAGCGTAGAAGATGGACAGGGAATTTTGACAGATACGCAGTATTTT.

This clone was seen just once. The rearrangement uses TRBV5-4 and TRBJ1-2; TRBD1 aligns across 9 bases. The germline V gene encodes CDR1 SGHNT and CDR2 YYREEE (reference sequence). V was pared by 0 bases and J by 7 bases, with 7 bases of the junction left unmatched. This CDR3 spans 15 amino acids. In nucleotides, the CDR3 is TGTGCCAGCAGCTTGGTTGGACAGGGGAAAGGTGGCTACACCTTC. Translating gives CASSLVGQGKGGYTF.

The chain recombines TRBV11-3 with TRBJ2-7, with D unclear. Germline lookup yields CDR1 SGHNT and CDR2 YENEEA. The CDR3 consists of 13 residues. Trimming took off 1 base at V and 6 bases at J, with 10 bases between the two ends. The CDR3 loop is CASSLGGDGEQYF. As DNA, the CDR3 is TGTGCCAGCAGCTTAGGAGGCGACGGCGAGCAGTACTTC. The whole variable domain, filled in from reference TRBV11-3 and TRBJ2-7, reads EAGVVQSPRYKIIEKKQPVAFWCNPISGHNTLYWYLQNLGQGPELLIRYENEEAVDDSQLPKDRFSAERLKGVDSTLKIQPAELGDSAVYLCASSLGGDGEQYFGPGTRLTVT.

The V call is TRBV2, the J call TRBJ1-2; possibly TRBD1 for D (5 bases). V dropped 8 bases and J dropped 8 bases, with 27 bases sitting between them. The germline V gene has CDR1 SNHLY and CDR2 FYNNEI. CDR3 length: 16 residues. The CDR3 DNA reads as TGTGCCAGCGGGGGGGAGTGGCCCTCGGGAGGGTACGGCTACACCTTC. Translated, it gives CASGGEWPSGGYGYTF.

CDR3 sequence reads: CASWSGRGGNTEAFF. As DNA, the CDR3 is TGTGCCAGCTGGAGTGGGAGGGGAGGGAACACTGAAGCTTTCTTT. The rearrangement joins TRBV27 to TRBJ1-1; possibly TRBD1 for D (5 bases). V lost 8 bases, J lost 1 base, and 17 bases lay in between. Germline V lookup: CDR1 MNHEY, CDR2 SMNVEV (reference sequence). The CDR3 has 15 amino acids.

The CDR3 is CASRSGFLSEAFF. CDR3 nucleotide sequence: TGTGCCAGCAGGTCTGGTTTTCTAAGTGAAGCTTTCTTT. V is TRBV6-5 and J is TRBJ1-1; no reliable D call. V was trimmed by 6 bases and J by 7 bases, leaving 15 bases between them. From germline, CDR1 is MNHEY and CDR2 SVGAGI. CDR3 length: 13 residues.

The V call is TRBV5-4, the J call TRBJ1-2; no definite D call. The V end was cut by 6 bases, the J end by 6 bases, with 15 bases between. The CDR3 covers 13 residues. From germline, CDR1 is SGHNT and CDR2 YYREEE (reference sequence). The CDR3 DNA is TGTGCCAGCACCTCATGGGAGGGCAATGGCTACACCTTC. Protein product: CASTSWEGNGYTF.

Concerning this clone itself: An end of the junction does not agree with germline; a read error may underlie this. CDR3 sequence reads: CASSPGVGVVQPQNF. The CDR3 DNA is TGTGCCAGCAGCCCAGGAGTAGGGGTTGTACAGCCCCAGAATTTT. This chain joins TRBV7-6 and TRBJ1-5; a weak D match, TRBD1 (5 bases). Germline-derived CDR1 and CDR2 are SGHVS and FNYEAQ. This CDR3 has 15 residues.

This chain connects TRBV18 to TRBJ1-6; 8 bases map to TRBD1. The CDR3 loop spans 14 amino acids. Germline CDR1 KGHSH, CDR2 LQKENI. V lost 6 bases, J lost 9 bases, and 7 bases stayed unmatched. The CDR3, as DNA: TGTGCCAGCTCTCCCGACAGGGGACTTTCACCCCTCCACTTT. It yields the protein CASSPDRGLSPLHF.